These 7 T cell receptor beta chains came from one sample sequenced in a study of technical replicates of blood from a few donors. Sequencing was performed with immunoSEQ multiplex PCR; in TCRdb, only in-frame clones are kept and a portion is missing. This table holds around 60,000 clones, 80% to 95% found once. The sample was PBMCs. Every receptor here comes from a human donor in good health. Some clones in this sample may be carry-over from other donors' samples.

The chain links TRBV11-2 to TRBJ2-4; TRBD1 aligns across 12 bases. This CDR3 comprises 17 residues. The germline V gene has CDR1 SGHAT and CDR2 FQNNGV. The trim removed 3 bases at V and 1 base at J, leaving 4 bases unmatched. In DNA, the CDR3 is TGTGCCAGCAGCTTGGCGGGACAGGGGGCGGCCAAAAACATTCAGTACTTC. As protein: CASSLAGQGAAKNIQYF. Full variable domain (outside the CDR3, taken from reference TRBV11-2 and TRBJ2-4): EAGVAQSPRYKIIEKRQSVAFWCNPISGHATLYWYQQILGQGPKLLIQFQNNGVVDDSQLPKDRFSAERLKGVDSTLKIQPAKLEDSAVYLCASSLAGQGAAKNIQYFGAGTRLSVL.

This chain connects TRBV28 to TRBJ2-5; 8 nucleotides match TRBD2. Trimming took 5 bases from V and 5 from J; bases not matched to a gene: 7. Germline V CDR1 and CDR2: MDHEN, SYDVKM. This CDR3 spans 14 amino acids. CDR3 coding DNA: TGTGCCAGCAGTCCGGGACTAGTCGGGGAGACCCAGTACTTC. It specifies CASSPGLVGETQYF.

The chain employs TRBV14 and TRBJ2-3; 8 bases match TRBD1. Germline values: CDR1 SGHDN, CDR2 FVKESK. CDR3 length: 16 amino acids. Unmatched junction bases numbered 7, after V lost 0 bases and J lost 5 bases. The CDR3 sequence: CASSQDLGQGRDTQYF. The CDR3 DNA reads TGTGCCAGCAGCCAAGATCTCGGACAGGGAAGAGATACGCAGTATTTT.

This chain links TRBV6-5 with TRBJ1-2, with unresolved D. CDR1 and CDR2 from the germline V gene are MNHEY and SVGAGI. CDR3 length: 15 residues. Trimming took off 0 bases at V and 4 bases at J, with 12 bases between the two ends. The CDR3 DNA follows: TGTGCCAGCAGTTACTCGGGTCACCGGAGCTATGGCTACACCTTC. Translating gives CASSYSGHRSYGYTF.

The chain recombines TRBV7-3 with TRBJ2-1; TRBD1 aligns across 7 bases. V gave up 1 base and J gave up 6 bases; unmatched junction bases: 0. The CDR3 is 13 residues long. Germline CDR1 is SGHTA and CDR2 is FQGTGA. CDR3 DNA sequence: TGTGCCAGCAGCTTAAGGGACAGCAATGAGCAGTTCTTC. Translated, it gives CASSLRDSNEQFF.

This chain uses TRBV7-2 with TRBJ1-2; D perhaps matches TRBD1 (5 bases). Trimming pared 0 bases from V and 0 bases from J, leaving 8 bases between. The germline V gene encodes CDR1 SGHTA and CDR2 FQGNSA. There are 15 residues in the CDR3. CDR3 nucleotide sequence: TGTGCCAGCAGCTTAGCAGGGGTATCTAACTATGGCTACACCTTC. It codes for CASSLAGVSNYGYTF.

The rearrangement links TRBV5-8 to TRBJ1-4; 8 nucleotides match TRBD1. The J segment lost 8 bases and the V segment lost 5 bases, leaving 14 bases of the junction unmatched. There are 16 residues in the CDR3. Germline lookup yields CDR1 SGHTS and CDR2 YDEGEE. In DNA, the CDR3 is TGTGCCAGCAGACAGGGGGGGCGGACGATGAACGAAAAACTGTTTTTT. This codes for CASRQGGRTMNEKLFF.